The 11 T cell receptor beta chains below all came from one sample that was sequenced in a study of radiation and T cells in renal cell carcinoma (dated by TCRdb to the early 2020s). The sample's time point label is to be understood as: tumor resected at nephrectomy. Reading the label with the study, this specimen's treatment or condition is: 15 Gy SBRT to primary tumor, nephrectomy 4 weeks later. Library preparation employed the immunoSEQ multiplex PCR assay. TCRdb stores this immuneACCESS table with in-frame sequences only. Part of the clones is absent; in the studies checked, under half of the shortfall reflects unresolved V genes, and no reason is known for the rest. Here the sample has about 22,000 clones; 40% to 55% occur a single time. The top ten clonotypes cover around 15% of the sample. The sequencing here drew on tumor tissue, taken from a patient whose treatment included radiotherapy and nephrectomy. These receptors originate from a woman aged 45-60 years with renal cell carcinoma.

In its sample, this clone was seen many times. The CDR3 region has the DNA TGTGCCAGCAGCGTCCGATTAGGGACGAATGAGCAGTTCTTC. Amino acids: CASSVRLGTNEQFF. This chain joins TRBV7-9 and TRBJ2-1; D tentatively fits TRBD1 or TRBD2 (5 bases each). Germline loops: CDR1 SEHNR, CDR2 FQNEAQ (reference sequence). Trimming took 5 bases from V and 7 from J, leaving 15 bases between them. There are 14 residues in the CDR3.

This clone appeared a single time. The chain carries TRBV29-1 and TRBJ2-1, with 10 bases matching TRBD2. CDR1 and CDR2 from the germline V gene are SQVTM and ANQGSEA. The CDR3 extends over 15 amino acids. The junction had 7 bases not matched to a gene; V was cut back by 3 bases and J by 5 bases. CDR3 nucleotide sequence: TGCAGCGTTGATTCAAGCGGGGGGGCCGACAATGAGCAGTTCTTC. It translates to CSVDSSGGADNEQFF.

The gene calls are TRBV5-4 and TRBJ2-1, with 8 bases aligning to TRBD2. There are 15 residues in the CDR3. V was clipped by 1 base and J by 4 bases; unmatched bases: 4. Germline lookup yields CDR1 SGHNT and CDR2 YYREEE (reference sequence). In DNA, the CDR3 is TGTGCCAGCAGCTTGTGGACTAGCAGTTACAATGAGCAGTTCTTC. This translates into CASSLWTSSYNEQFF.

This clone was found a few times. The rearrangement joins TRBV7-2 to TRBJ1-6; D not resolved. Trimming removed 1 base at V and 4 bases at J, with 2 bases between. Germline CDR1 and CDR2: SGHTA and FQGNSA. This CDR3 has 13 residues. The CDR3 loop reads CASSLVYNSPLHF. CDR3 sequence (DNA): TGTGCCAGCAGCTTAGTATATAATTCACCCCTCCACTTT.

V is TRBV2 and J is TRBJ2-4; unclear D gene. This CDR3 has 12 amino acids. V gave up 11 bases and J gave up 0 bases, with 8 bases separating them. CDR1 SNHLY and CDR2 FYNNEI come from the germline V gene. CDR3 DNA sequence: TGTGCCGGAAGTGGAGCCAAAAACATTCAGTACTTC. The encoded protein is CAGSGAKNIQYF.

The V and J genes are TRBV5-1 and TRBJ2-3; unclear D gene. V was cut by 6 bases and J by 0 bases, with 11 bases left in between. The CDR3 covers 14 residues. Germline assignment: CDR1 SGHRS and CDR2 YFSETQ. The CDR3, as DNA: TGCGCCAGCAACGAAGGAACTAGCACAGATACGCAGTATTTT. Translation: CASNEGTSTDTQYF.

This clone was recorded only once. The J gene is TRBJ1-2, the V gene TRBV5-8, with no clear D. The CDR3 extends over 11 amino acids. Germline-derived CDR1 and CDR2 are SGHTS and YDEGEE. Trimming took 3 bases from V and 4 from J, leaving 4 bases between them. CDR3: CASSYVYGYTF. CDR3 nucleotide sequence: TGTGCCAGCAGCTACGTCTATGGCTACACCTTC.

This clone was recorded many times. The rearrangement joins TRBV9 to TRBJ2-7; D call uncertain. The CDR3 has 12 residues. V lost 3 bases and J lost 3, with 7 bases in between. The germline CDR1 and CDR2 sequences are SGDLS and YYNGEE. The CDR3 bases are TGTGCCAGCAGCGCGGACGGCTACGAGCAGTACTTC. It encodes CASSADGYEQYF.

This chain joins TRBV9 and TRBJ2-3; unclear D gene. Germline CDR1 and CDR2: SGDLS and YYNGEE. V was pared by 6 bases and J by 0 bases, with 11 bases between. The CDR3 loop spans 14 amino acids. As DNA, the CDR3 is TGTGCCAGCACCCTAGACACTAGCACAGATACGCAGTATTTT. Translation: CASTLDTSTDTQYF. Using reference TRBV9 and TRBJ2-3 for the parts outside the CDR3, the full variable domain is DSGVTQTPKHLITATGQRVTLRCSPRSGDLSVYWYQQSLDQGLQFLIQYYNGEERAKGNILERFSAQQFPDLHSELNLSSLELGDSALYFCASTLDTSTDTQYFGPGTRLTVL.

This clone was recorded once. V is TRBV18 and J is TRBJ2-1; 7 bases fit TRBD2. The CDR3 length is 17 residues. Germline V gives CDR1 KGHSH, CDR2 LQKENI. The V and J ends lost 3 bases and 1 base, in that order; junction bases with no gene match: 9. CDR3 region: CASSPGGRTVSYNEQFF. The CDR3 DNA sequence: TGTGCCAGCTCACCGGGAGGGAGGACCGTTTCCTACAATGAGCAGTTCTTC.

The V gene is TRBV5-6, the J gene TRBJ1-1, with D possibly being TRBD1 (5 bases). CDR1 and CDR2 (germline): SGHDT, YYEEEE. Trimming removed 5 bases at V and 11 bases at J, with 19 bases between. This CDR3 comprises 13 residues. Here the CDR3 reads CASSKRVGTEAFF. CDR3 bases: TGTGCCAGCAGTAAAAGGGTCGGGACGGAGGCTTTCTTT.